This T cell receptor (beta chain) came from a study of cytomegalovirus exposure and HLA in healthy donors. Germline assignment: CDR1 SEHNR and CDR2 FQNEAQ (reference sequence). Between the trimmed V and J ends, which lost 0 bases and 11 bases, there was a span of 11 bases. CDR3 size: 13 residues. In the PCR, 60 Vbeta and 13 Jbeta primers were used. The protocol was immunoSEQ multiplex PCR, while the TCRdb copy is restricted to in-frame clones and leaves out a portion. The data contain roughly 200,000 clones, about 80% of them singletons. The V and J genes are TRBV7-9 and TRBJ2-1; tentatively, D is TRBD1 (7 bases). The clonotype was recovered from a woman aged 40-49 years in good health and CMV-seronegative. Input material: PBMCs. CDR3 in DNA: TGTGCCAGCAGCTTAGCGGGGGGACAGCAGCAGTTCTTC. Translating it yields CASSLAGGQQQFF.